This T cell receptor beta chain was retrieved from a study of blood T cell repertoires in COVID-19. Study overall: Samples of COVID-19 (acute and convalescent) were obtained from the United States, Italy and Spain.

Trimming at V came to 0 bases and at J to 9 bases, leaving 14 bases not matched to a gene. The germline CDR1 and CDR2 sequences are LGHNA and YSLEER. This CDR3 is built from 18 residues. Original methodology: Reference gene primers were amplified, and this amplification served to estimate nucleated cell counts. The table came from immunoSEQ multiplex PCR; TCRdb's copy has only in-frame clones and leaves some out. The V and J calls and clone size are taken from that table; D and trimming were inferred from the DNA. This repertoire shows roughly 99,000 clones, about 90% found once; its top ten account for 4.9%.

The source is a man aged 35-49 years with active or convalescent COVID-19. The gene calls are TRBV4-3 and TRBJ1-6; 7 bases fit TRBD1. Sequencing was done on a sample of peripheral blood. The CDR3 DNA sequence: TGCGCCAGCAGCCAAGATATGGATCTAAGGGGGCGCAGTTCACCCCTCCACTTT. This translates into CASSQDMDLRGRSSPLHF.